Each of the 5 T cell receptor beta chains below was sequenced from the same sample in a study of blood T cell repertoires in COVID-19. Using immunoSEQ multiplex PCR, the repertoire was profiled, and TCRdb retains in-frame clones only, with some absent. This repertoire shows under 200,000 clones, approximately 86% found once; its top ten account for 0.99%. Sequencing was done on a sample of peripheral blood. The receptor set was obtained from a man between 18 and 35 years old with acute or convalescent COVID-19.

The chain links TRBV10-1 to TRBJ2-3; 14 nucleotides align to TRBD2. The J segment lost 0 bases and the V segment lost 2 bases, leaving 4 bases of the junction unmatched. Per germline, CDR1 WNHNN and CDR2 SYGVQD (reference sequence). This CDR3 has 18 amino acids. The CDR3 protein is CASSETGLAGASTDTQYF. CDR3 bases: TGCGCCAGCAGTGAGACGGGACTAGCGGGGGCTAGCACAGATACGCAGTATTTT.

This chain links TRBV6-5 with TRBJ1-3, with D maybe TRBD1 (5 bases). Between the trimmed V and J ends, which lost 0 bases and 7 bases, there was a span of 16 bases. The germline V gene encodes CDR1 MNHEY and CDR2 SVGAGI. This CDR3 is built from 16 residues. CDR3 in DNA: TGTGCCAGCAGTTACTCCAACGGGGGTAGTGGTAACACCATATATTTT. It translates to CASSYSNGGSGNTIYF.

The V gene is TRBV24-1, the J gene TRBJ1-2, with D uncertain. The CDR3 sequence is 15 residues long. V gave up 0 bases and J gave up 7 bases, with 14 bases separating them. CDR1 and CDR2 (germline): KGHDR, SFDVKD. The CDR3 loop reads CATSDLDGEGLGYTF. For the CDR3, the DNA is TGTGCCACCAGTGATTTGGACGGGGAAGGACTTGGCTACACCTTC.

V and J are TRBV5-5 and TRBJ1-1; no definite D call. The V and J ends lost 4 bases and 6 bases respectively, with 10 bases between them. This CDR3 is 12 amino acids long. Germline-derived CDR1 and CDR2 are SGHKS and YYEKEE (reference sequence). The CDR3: CASSPRASEAFF. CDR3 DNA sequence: TGTGCCAGCAGCCCGAGGGCATCTGAAGCTTTCTTT.

The CDR3 DNA reads as TGTGCCACCAGTGATTCCCAGGGTCCAAAAGCTAACTATGGCTACACCTTC. Its translation is CATSDSQGPKANYGYTF. The J gene is TRBJ1-2, the V gene TRBV24-1; a possible D gene is TRBD1 (5 bases). This CDR3 spans 17 amino acids. Trimming cost V 2 bases and J 0 bases, with 15 bases left between them. Per germline, CDR1 KGHDR and CDR2 SFDVKD.